This T cell receptor beta chain is drawn from a study of T cells in women clearing cervical HPV infection. Some clones are missing from TCRdb's copy, which holds only in-frame ones; the method was immunoSEQ multiplex PCR. The table gives 20,000 or so clones; the top ten clones make up less than 15% of it. Germline values: CDR1 DFQATT, CDR2 SNEGSKA (reference sequence). V shed 0 bases, J shed 6 bases, and the junction held 4 bases outside the gene matches. The CDR3 loop spans 15 amino acids. Regarding this clone: The CDR3 end is not reached by the read, which stops 3 residues before it; the germline J gene fills it in.

The TCR was taken from a woman between 18 and 75 years old with a cervical HPV16 infection that either progressed to CIN3+ or cleared (not recorded which). Sequenced sample: blood buffy coat. J is TRBJ2-1 and V is TRBV20-1; 11 bases match TRBD1. The covered CDR3 bases are TGCAGTGCTAGAGAATTCGGGACAGGGGGCAATGAG. Its translation: CSAREFGTGGNE. From start to end, the CDR3 is CSAREFGTGGNEQFF.